These T cell receptor beta chains were read from a single sample in a study of blood T cell repertoires in COVID-19. Sequencing used immunoSEQ multiplex PCR; TCRdb keeps in-frame clones, though not all of them. The sample records tens of thousands of clones, roughly 85% being singletons. Material: peripheral blood. These receptors were obtained from an elderly man with acute or convalescent COVID-19. The CDR3 runs from the conserved cysteine through the conserved F or W. The order of the fields is V gene, D gene, clone size, J gene, CDR3 DNA, CDR3 protein. A D gene is named only where the DNA matches it firmly. The listing skips clone size in some rows; elsewhere it reads once, few, many or a size class.

v_gene: TRBV10-3; d_gene: TRBD1; abundance: -; j_gene: TRBJ2-3; CDR3nt: TGTGCCATCAGTGGGGGGACAGGGGGAACTTACACAGATACGCAGTATTTT; CDR3aa: CAISGGTGGTYTDTQYF
v_gene: TRBV6-6; d_gene: -; abundance: -; j_gene: TRBJ1-5; CDR3nt: TGTGCCAGCAGTTACGGGGCGCAGGTCGATCAGCCCCAGCATTTT; CDR3aa: CASSYGAQVDQPQHF
v_gene: TRBV13; d_gene: TRBD2; abundance: -; j_gene: TRBJ2-1; CDR3nt: TGTGCCAGCAGCTCGCTAGCGGGGGTATACAATGAGCAGTTCTTC; CDR3aa: CASSSLAGVYNEQFF
v_gene: TRBV9; d_gene: -; abundance: -; j_gene: TRBJ1-1; CDR3nt: TGTGCCAGCAGCGTTTTCGTGAACACTGAAGCTTTCTTT; CDR3aa: CASSVFVNTEAFF
v_gene: TRBV5-6; d_gene: TRBD1; abundance: -; j_gene: TRBJ1-5; CDR3nt: TGTGCCAGCAGCTTCACTGGGACAGACAATAATCAGCCCCAGCATTTT; CDR3aa: CASSFTGTDNNQPQHF
v_gene: TRBV2; d_gene: TRBD1; abundance: once; j_gene: TRBJ1-2; CDR3nt: TGTGCCAGCAGGCTCTACAGGGGCGCTAACTATGGCTACACCTTC; CDR3aa: CASRLYRGANYGYTF
v_gene: TRBV19; d_gene: TRBD1; abundance: -; j_gene: TRBJ2-7; CDR3nt: TGTGCCAGTAGTTTGACAGGGATTTACGAGCAGTACTTC; CDR3aa: CASSLTGIYEQYF
v_gene: TRBV5-5; d_gene: -; abundance: -; j_gene: TRBJ1-5; CDR3nt: TGTGCCAGCAGCTTTCAGGGTCAAGTAGGCAATCAGCCCCAGCATTTT; CDR3aa: CASSFQGQVGNQPQHF
v_gene: TRBV15; d_gene: -; abundance: -; j_gene: TRBJ1-1; CDR3nt: TGTGCCACCAGCAGAGACGGTGACAGGCCAGACGCTTTCTTT; CDR3aa: CATSRDGDRPDAFF
v_gene: TRBV4-3; d_gene: -; abundance: -; j_gene: TRBJ1-1; CDR3nt: TGCGCCAGCAGCCTGGGAATGGGCGGGGTGAACACTGAAGCTTTCTTT; CDR3aa: CASSLGMGGVNTEAFF
v_gene: TRBV29-1; d_gene: TRBD1; abundance: -; j_gene: TRBJ2-1; CDR3nt: TGCAGCGTTGACCCCGGGACAGGGGGTCCCACTAGGCAGTTCTTC; CDR3aa: CSVDPGTGGPTRQFF
v_gene: TRBV7-9; d_gene: -; abundance: -; j_gene: TRBJ2-5; CDR3nt: TGTGCCAGCAGCTTAAGACGGGGGAAAGAGACCCAGTACTTC; CDR3aa: CASSLRRGKETQYF
v_gene: TRBV27; d_gene: TRBD2; abundance: -; j_gene: TRBJ2-7; CDR3nt: TGTGCCAGCAGTTTAGGACTAGCTGGCGAGCAGTACTTC; CDR3aa: CASSLGLAGEQYF
v_gene: TRBV6-6; d_gene: TRBD1; abundance: once; j_gene: TRBJ1-5; CDR3nt: TGTGCCAGCAGTTCCCAACAGGGGCTTAGCAATCAGCCCCAGCATTTT; CDR3aa: CASSSQQGLSNQPQHF
v_gene: TRBV24-1; d_gene: TRBD2; abundance: -; j_gene: TRBJ2-7; CDR3nt: TGTGCCACCAGTGATGAGACTAGCGGGAGCATAGACGAGCAGTACTTC; CDR3aa: CATSDETSGSIDEQYF
v_gene: TRBV6-1; d_gene: -; abundance: -; j_gene: TRBJ1-2; CDR3nt: TGTGCCAGCAGTTCTCAGGGGATTTATGGCTACACCTTC; CDR3aa: CASSSQGIYGYTF
v_gene: TRBV10-3; d_gene: -; abundance: -; j_gene: TRBJ2-7; CDR3nt: TGTGCCATCAGCCATACAACACACGAGCAGTACTTC; CDR3aa: CAISHTTHEQYF
v_gene: TRBV15; d_gene: -; abundance: -; j_gene: TRBJ1-1; CDR3nt: TGTGCCACCAGCAGAGGGGCGGGCCCTGAAGCTTTCTTT; CDR3aa: CATSRGAGPEAFF
v_gene: TRBV5-1; d_gene: TRBD2; abundance: -; j_gene: TRBJ2-1; CDR3nt: TGCGCCAGCAGCGCCCGAGGAATTCGGAGCGGGAGTGCGGAGTTCTTC; CDR3aa: CASSARGIRSGSAEFF
v_gene: TRBV5-4; d_gene: -; abundance: few; j_gene: TRBJ1-1; CDR3nt: TGTGCCAGCAGCTTGGGGGCAGGGCCGAGTACTGAAGCTTTCTTT; CDR3aa: CASSLGAGPSTEAFF
v_gene: TRBV30; d_gene: TRBD1; abundance: -; j_gene: TRBJ1-5; CDR3nt: TGTGCCTGGAGTGGACAGGGAGATCAGCCCCAGCATTTT; CDR3aa: CAWSGQGDQPQHF
v_gene: TRBV12-3/TRBV12-4; d_gene: TRBD1; abundance: once; j_gene: TRBJ2-7; CDR3nt: TGTGCCAGCAGCCGTACAGGGGTGAGCGAGCAGTACTTC; CDR3aa: CASSRTGVSEQYF
v_gene: TRBV7-2; d_gene: -; abundance: -; j_gene: TRBJ2-2; CDR3nt: TGTGCCAGCAGCTTAGATTCGGTGAACACCGGGGAGCTGTTTTTT; CDR3aa: CASSLDSVNTGELFF
v_gene: TRBV9; d_gene: -; abundance: -; j_gene: TRBJ2-1; CDR3nt: TGTGCCAGCAGCGTAGTTAGTGGGCTCTCCTACAATGAGCAGTTCTTC; CDR3aa: CASSVVSGLSYNEQFF
v_gene: TRBV5-1; d_gene: -; abundance: few; j_gene: TRBJ2-2; CDR3nt: TGCGCCAGCAGCTTGGGTTCCCTAGCGAGCTACACCGGGGAGCTGTTTTTT; CDR3aa: CASSLGSLASYTGELFF
v_gene: TRBV4-1; d_gene: TRBD2; abundance: -; j_gene: TRBJ2-5; CDR3nt: TGCGCCAGCAGCCAAGGTAGCGGGGCGGGGGGAGAGACCCAGTACTTC; CDR3aa: CASSQGSGAGGETQYF
v_gene: TRBV7-2; d_gene: -; abundance: -; j_gene: TRBJ2-3; CDR3nt: TGTGCCAGCATGCTCGGTGGGGCCTTCACAGATACGCAGTATTTT; CDR3aa: CASMLGGAFTDTQYF
v_gene: TRBV7-7; d_gene: TRBD2; abundance: -; j_gene: TRBJ2-2; CDR3nt: TGTGCCAGCAGCCCCCGGGGAGGGGTGGGTACCGGGGAGCTGTTTTTT; CDR3aa: CASSPRGGVGTGELFF
v_gene: TRBV3-1/TRBV3-2; d_gene: TRBD1; abundance: -; j_gene: TRBJ1-6; CDR3nt: TGTGCCAGCAGCCCCACAGGGGGGGTTAATTCACCCCTCCACTTT; CDR3aa: CASSPTGGVNSPLHF
v_gene: TRBV11-2; d_gene: TRBD1; abundance: -; j_gene: TRBJ2-5; CDR3nt: TGTGCCAGCAGCCGGAGCGGGGGACAGGGGATGCAGACCCAGTACTTC; CDR3aa: CASSRSGGQGMQTQYF
v_gene: TRBV6-4; d_gene: -; abundance: -; j_gene: TRBJ1-2; CDR3nt: TGTGCCAGCAGTGACGGGAGGGGCTACACCTTC; CDR3aa: CASSDGRGYTF